This T cell receptor beta chain was captured by sequencing in a study of CD8+ T cells in alopecia areata. Across the whole study: Treated individuals took tofacitinib by mouth, 5 to 10 mg twice daily.

This clone was observed once. What it binds is not known. Study-level points and caveats: There were many expanded lesional clones persisting in scalp and blood during tofacitinib.

This CDR3 comprises 13 residues. Germline V gene sequence: CDR1 SEHNR, CDR2 FQNEAQ (reference sequence). Trimming shortened V by 5 bases and J by 1 base, and 8 bases separated the two germline ends. Once RNA had been extracted, it was reverse transcribed into cDNA to act as the sequencing template. TCRdb's table, derived via immunoSEQ multiplex PCR, lists solely in-frame clones and lacks some. This sample yields under 300,000 clones, of which about 62% are seen a single time; 0.75% to 0.95% belongs to the top ten. The treatment denotes: oral pan-JAK inhibitor, 5-10 mg twice daily. The clonotype was recovered from a human donor with alopecia areata. The chain has TRBV7-9 and TRBJ1-2; no clear D. This sample comprised CD4+ T cells sorted from blood, obtained between weeks 51 and 52, from a patient treated with tofacitinib. The CDR3 nucleotides read TGTGCCAGCAGCGCGACCGATAACTATGGCTACACCTTC. Amino acids: CASSATDNYGYTF.